These 8 T cell receptor beta chains share one sample of origin, sequenced in a study of T-cell reconstitution after alpha-beta-depleted transplantation in children. A library of TCRbeta sequences, prepared with unique molecular identifiers, was generated. TCRdb recomputed calls from the PCR reads with MiXCR, one row per CDR3 protein. Counted here are 800,000 to 1,000,000 distinct CDR3 sequences, 25% to 35% occurring once; the ten biggest clones make up 28%. Material: PBMCs, mostly from graft donor cells, obtained 360 days after TCRalphabeta/CD19-depleted stem cell transplant. Source of these receptors: a boy younger than two who had a stem cell transplant for SCID, so the T cells may come from the graft donor.

This clonotype was observed a handful of times. This CDR3 is CASSLLTSTEAFF. For the CDR3, the DNA is TGTGCCAGCAGTTTATTGACGAGCACTGAAGCTTTCTTT. The V gene is TRBV28, the J gene TRBJ1-1; D unresolved. This CDR3 region has 13 residues. Per germline, CDR1 MDHEN and CDR2 SYDVKM. The V end lost 1 base, the J end lost 4 bases, and 7 bases lay between the germline ends. Combining the CDR3 with reference TRBV28 and TRBJ1-1 gives the whole variable domain DVKVTQSSRYLVKRTGEKVFLECVQDMDHENMFWYRQDPGLGLRLIYFSYDVKMKEKGDIPEGYSVSREKKERFSLILESASTNQTSMYLCASSLLTSTEAFFGQGTRLTVV.

This clonotype was found a few times. The chain carries TRBV7-3 and TRBJ2-1; D is unresolved. The CDR3 has 15 amino acids. The ends were cut back, 1 base at V and 4 bases at J, with 11 bases in the middle. Germline CDR1 reads SGHTA; CDR2 reads FQGTGA. CDR3 sequence: CASSLIGSGYNEQFF. For the CDR3, the DNA is TGTGCCAGCAGCTTAATCGGCTCCGGGTACAATGAGCAGTTCTTC.

In this sample, this clonotype turned up a few times. This chain joins TRBV20-1 and TRBJ1-4, with TRBD1 as a possible D gene (6 bases). The V gene lost 0 bases and the J gene lost 5 bases, with 13 bases spanning the gap. Per the germline V gene, CDR1 is DFQATT and CDR2 is SNEGSKA (reference sequence). This CDR3 is 15 amino acids long. Written as DNA, the CDR3 is TGCAGTGCTAGAGACCGGCGACAGGTCAATGAAAAACTGTTTTTT. Residues: CSARDRRQVNEKLFF.

This clonotype was seen repeatedly, ten times or more. This chain uses TRBV7-2 with TRBJ1-2, with 9 bases identical to TRBD1. Losses at the gene ends were 2 bases for V and 4 bases for J; bases not matched to a gene: 2. The CDR3 consists of 14 residues. Germline CDR1 is SGHTA and CDR2 is FQGNSA. CDR3 DNA sequence: TGTGCCAGCAGCTTAACAGGGGGCGGCTATGGCTACACCTTC. It translates to CASSLTGGGYGYTF.

The rearrangement joins TRBV6-5 to TRBJ2-7, with D tentatively TRBD2 (5 bases). V was clipped by 0 bases and J by 9 bases, with 21 bases between them. The CDR3 has 16 residues. CDR1 MNHEY and CDR2 SVGAGI come from the germline V gene. CDR3 DNA: TGTGCCAGCAGTTACTCGACCCCCGGGATAGGAGTGGGGCAGTACTTC. This encodes CASSYSTPGIGVGQYF.

CDR3 sequence (DNA): TGTGCCAGCAAGGACAGTTGGAACACCGGGGAGCTGTTTTTT. Translation: CASKDSWNTGELFF. This sequence joins TRBV6-1 and TRBJ2-2, with D possibly matching TRBD1 (6 bases). Trimming removed 7 bases at V and 1 base at J, with 10 bases between. Germline V lookup: CDR1 MNHNS, CDR2 SASEGT. The CDR3 totals 14 residues.

This chain links TRBV3-1 with TRBJ2-5; D is unclear. The CDR3 totals 14 residues. Germline CDR1 and CDR2: LGHDT and YNNKEL (reference sequence). Trimming removed 4 bases from V and 3 bases from J, with 12 bases in between. This chain's CDR3 is CASSLLQRKETQYF. The CDR3 DNA is TGTGCCAGCAGCCTACTACAAAGGAAAGAGACCCAGTACTTC.

This chain joins TRBV6-2 or TRBV6-3 and TRBJ2-2; the D gene is possibly TRBD2 (6 bases). The germline V gene has CDR1 MNHEY and CDR2 SVGEGT. With 7 bases removed from V and 2 bases from J, the gap between germline ends came to 20 bases. This CDR3 region has 17 residues. Here the CDR3 DNA reads TGTGCCAGCATCAATCCCCCCGGGAGAGCAAACACCGGGGAGCTGTTTTTT. Translated, it gives CASINPPGRANTGELFF.